The rows below give T cell receptor beta chains drawn from one sample of a study of molecular identifiers for immune sequencing clone quantification. From the PCR reads, TCRdb called clonotypes with MiXCR, one entry per CDR3 protein. The profile shows 8,000 to 10,000 distinct CDR3 sequences, approximately 15% of them singletons. Sequenced: naive CD8+ T cells from blood, with Jurkat cell RNA spiked in. These receptors all stem from a human donor in good health. Some libraries in this study had Jurkat cell RNA spiked in. Both conserved end residues are part of each CDR3. A D gene is named only where the DNA matches it firmly. Part of the rows lack a size; the others show once, few, many or a class for expanded clones.

clone_size j_call v_call d_call cdr3_aa cdr3_nt
many TRBJ2-5 TRBV2 TRBD1 CASSEVRGQETQYF TGTGCCAGCAGTGAAGTCAGGGGGCAAGAGACCCAGTACTTC
medium-sized TRBJ2-2 TRBV12-3/TRBV12-4 TRBD1 CASSYGTGGTGELFF TGTGCCAGCAGTTACGGGACAGGGGGCACCGGGGAGCTGTTTTTT
. TRBJ2-1 TRBV9 . CASSRSDYNEQFF TGTGCCAGCAGCCGCAGTGACTACAATGAGCAGTTCTTC
medium-sized TRBJ2-7 TRBV28 . CASSLRALPSYEQYF TGTGCCAGCAGTTTGAGGGCCCTACCCTCCTACGAGCAGTACTTC
medium-sized TRBJ1-5 TRBV20-1 . CSAYTGTNSNQPQHF TGCAGTGCTTATACCGGGACAAATAGCAATCAGCCCCAGCATTTT
many TRBJ2-7 TRBV7-9 . CASSFSFPEQYF TGTGCCAGCAGCTTTTCGTTCCCTGAGCAGTACTTC
many TRBJ2-1 TRBV7-9 TRBD2 CASSPGTNSLAGGGEQFF TGTGCCAGCAGCCCCGGTACGAACTCACTAGCGGGAGGGGGGGAGCAGTTCTTC
medium-sized TRBJ1-2 TRBV4-3 . CASSQDLSFSGGYTF TGCGCCAGCAGCCAAGATCTAAGTTTCTCCGGAGGCTACACCTTC
medium-sized TRBJ2-2 TRBV4-3 . CASSHKTNTGELFF TGCGCCAGCAGCCACAAGACTAACACCGGGGAGCTGTTTTTT
many TRBJ1-1 TRBV12-3/TRBV12-4 . CASSLGASVNTEAFF TGTGCCAGCAGTTTAGGGGCTTCAGTGAACACTGAAGCTTTCTTT
medium-sized TRBJ2-7 TRBV10-3 . CAISGMARDEQYF TGTGCCATCAGTGGAATGGCCAGGGACGAGCAGTACTTC
many TRBJ2-7 TRBV7-9 TRBD2 CASSSSGRAFNEQYF TGTGCCAGCAGCTCTAGCGGGAGGGCCTTCAACGAGCAGTACTTC
medium-sized TRBJ2-7 TRBV5-1 TRBD1 CASSSDRGPYEQYF TGCGCCAGCAGCTCGGACAGGGGACCCTACGAGCAGTACTTC
medium-sized TRBJ2-3 TRBV12-3/TRBV12-4 . CASSWSGQITDTQYF TGTGCCAGCAGTTGGAGCGGGCAGATCACAGATACGCAGTATTTT
many TRBJ2-1 TRBV23-1 TRBD2 CASSQSRLAGGYNEQFF TGCGCCAGCAGTCAATCGCGGCTAGCGGGGGGATACAATGAGCAGTTCTTC
medium-sized TRBJ2-3 TRBV7-3 TRBD2 CASSTPPSSGSLADTQYF TGTGCCAGCAGCACCCCCCCATCTAGCGGGAGTTTGGCAGATACGCAGTATTTT
many TRBJ2-5 TRBV3-1 . CASSPAHGTETQYF TGTGCCAGCAGCCCAGCTCACGGGACGGAGACCCAGTACTTC
many TRBJ2-3 TRBV15 TRBD1 CATSPRDRGIPDTQYF TGTGCCACCAGCCCGCGGGACAGGGGAATCCCAGATACGCAGTATTTT
few TRBJ1-5 TRBV19 TRBD1 CASSIAGGQPQHF TGTGCCAGTAGTATAGCAGGGGGCCAGCCCCAGCATTTT
many TRBJ2-1 TRBV7-2 TRBD2 CASSLLVVSGGYNEQFF TGTGCCAGCAGCCTCCTTGTAGTATCCGGGGGGTACAATGAGCAGTTCTTC
many TRBJ2-1 TRBV12-3/TRBV12-4 . CASSTLDPDEQFF TGTGCCAGCAGCACACTGGACCCGGATGAGCAGTTCTTC
many TRBJ2-4 TRBV4-2 . CASSQGTFPTGKNIQYF TGTGCCAGCAGCCAAGGAACCTTCCCAACAGGGAAAAACATTCAGTACTTC
many TRBJ1-1 TRBV7-9 . CASSSLTLGVINTEAFF TGTGCCAGCAGCTCATTGACCCTGGGTGTTATCAACACTGAAGCTTTCTTT
medium-sized TRBJ2-7 TRBV20-1 TRBD2 CSARDRDYVSYEQYF TGCAGTGCTAGAGATAGGGACTATGTCTCCTACGAGCAGTACTTC
many TRBJ1-2 TRBV6-5 . CASSYGADGYTF TGTGCCAGCAGTTACGGGGCCGATGGCTACACCTTC
medium-sized TRBJ2-7 TRBV13 . CASSPTRSGPYEQYF TGTGCCAGCAGCCCCACTCGTAGCGGTCCCTACGAGCAGTACTTC
many TRBJ1-2 TRBV29-1 TRBD1 CSVLHSDRGGYGYTF TGCAGCGTCCTACACTCGGACAGGGGCGGCTATGGCTACACCTTC
medium-sized TRBJ2-4 TRBV5-1 TRBD1 CASSGGQGENIQYF TGCGCCAGCAGCGGGGGACAGGGCGAAAACATTCAGTACTTC
. TRBJ1-4 TRBV7-9 . CASSSRPSGANEKLFF TGTGCCAGCAGCTCCCGGCCCTCAGGGGCTAATGAAAAACTGTTTTTT
medium-sized TRBJ2-3 TRBV6-6 TRBD2 CASSYWREFGTDTQYF TGTGCCAGCAGTTACTGGCGGGAGTTCGGCACAGATACGCAGTATTTT
many TRBJ1-4 TRBV29-1 . CSVLFTNEKLFF TGCAGCGTTCTGTTCACTAATGAAAAACTGTTTTTT
medium-sized TRBJ1-1 TRBV30 . CAWRLEGYTEAFF TGTGCCTGGAGGCTCGAGGGATACACTGAAGCTTTCTTT
many TRBJ2-3 TRBV7-3 . CASSLYGSPDTQYF TGTGCCAGCAGCTTATACGGGAGCCCAGATACGCAGTATTTT
many TRBJ2-7 TRBV5-1 TRBD1 CASSSWTGSSYEQYF TGCGCCAGCAGCTCTTGGACAGGGAGCTCCTACGAGCAGTACTTC
many TRBJ2-7 TRBV13 TRBD2 CASSLGGRAEQYF TGTGCCAGCAGCTTGGGCGGGAGGGCCGAGCAGTACTTC
medium-sized TRBJ2-5 TRBV7-2 TRBD1 CASSAHRRGQVGETQYF TGTGCCAGCAGCGCCCACCGCCGAGGACAGGTCGGAGAGACCCAGTACTTC
medium-sized TRBJ1-1 TRBV15 . CATSRVRGMNTEAFF TGTGCCACCAGCAGAGTTAGAGGGATGAACACTGAAGCTTTCTTT
many TRBJ1-1 TRBV2 . CASSDNEAFF TGTGCCAGCAGTGACAATGAAGCTTTCTTT
many TRBJ2-6 TRBV5-4 . CASSLKESSGANVLTF TGTGCCAGCAGCTTGAAGGAGAGCTCTGGGGCCAACGTCCTGACTTTC
many TRBJ1-2 TRBV6-1 TRBD1 CASSEGRGPGYGYTF TGTGCCAGCAGTGAAGGCAGGGGGCCTGGGTATGGCTACACCTTC
. TRBJ2-5 TRBV20-1 . CSAIQEPYATQYF TGCAGTGCCATACAGGAGCCGTACGCGACCCAGTACTTC
medium-sized TRBJ1-1 TRBV4-3 TRBD1 CASSLRQGLRMNTEAFF TGCGCCAGCAGCCTCCGACAGGGGCTACGTATGAACACTGAAGCTTTCTTT
many TRBJ2-7 TRBV27 . CASSLKGEGYYEQYF TGTGCCAGCAGTTTAAAGGGGGAAGGGTACTACGAGCAGTACTTC
many TRBJ2-1 TRBV2 TRBD2 CAGDPGGYNEQFF TGTGCCGGTGACCCGGGGGGCTACAATGAGCAGTTCTTC
many TRBJ2-7 TRBV4-3 . CASSYYAGTSYEQYF TGCGCCAGCAGCTATTACGCCGGGACATCCTACGAGCAGTACTTC
. TRBJ2-4 TRBV15 . CATSPTIVKNIQYF TGTGCCACCAGCCCTACGATAGTCAAAAACATTCAGTACTTC
many TRBJ2-2 TRBV4-3 . CASSQDYDRYTGELFF TGCGCCAGCAGCCAAGATTACGATCGCTACACCGGGGAGCTGTTTTTT
many TRBJ2-7 TRBV27 . CASSSPGQRNYEQYF TGTGCCAGCAGTTCCCCCGGGCAACGTAACTACGAGCAGTACTTC
many TRBJ2-7 TRBV5-4 . CASSPAGHPYEQYF TGTGCCAGCAGCCCCGCGGGACACCCCTACGAGCAGTACTTC
few TRBJ2-7 TRBV25-1 TRBD1 CASSAGQGDEQYF TGTGCCAGCAGTGCGGGACAGGGCGACGAGCAGTACTTC
many TRBJ2-7 TRBV7-6 . CASSLGESFYEQYF TGTGCCAGCAGCTTAGGGGAGTCTTTCTACGAGCAGTACTTC
many TRBJ1-5 TRBV5-4 . CASSWGPRSPENQPQHF TGTGCCAGCAGCTGGGGGCCACGATCCCCCGAGAATCAGCCCCAGCATTTT
medium-sized TRBJ2-2 TRBV27 TRBD2 CASSPILVAGTGELFF TGTGCCAGCAGTCCAATCCTGGTAGCGGGGACCGGGGAGCTGTTTTTT
. TRBJ2-1 TRBV29-1 TRBD1 CSVVLWDSPYNEQFF TGCAGCGTTGTTCTTTGGGACAGTCCCTACAATGAGCAGTTCTTC
many TRBJ2-7 TRBV25-1 . CASSGLDYEQYF TGTGCCAGCAGTGGGTTGGACTACGAGCAGTACTTC
many TRBJ2-7 TRBV13 TRBD2 CASSSGLAGNYEQYF TGTGCCAGCAGCTCCGGACTAGCGGGCAACTACGAGCAGTACTTC